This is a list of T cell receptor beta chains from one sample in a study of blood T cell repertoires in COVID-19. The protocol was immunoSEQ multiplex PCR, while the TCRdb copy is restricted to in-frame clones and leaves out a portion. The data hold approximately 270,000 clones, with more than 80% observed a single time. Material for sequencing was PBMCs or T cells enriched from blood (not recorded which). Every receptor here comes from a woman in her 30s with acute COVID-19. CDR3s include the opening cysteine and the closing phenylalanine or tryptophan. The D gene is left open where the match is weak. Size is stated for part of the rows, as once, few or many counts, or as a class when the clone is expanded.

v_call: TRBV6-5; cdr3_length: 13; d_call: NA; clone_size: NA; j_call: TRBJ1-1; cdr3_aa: CASSKLIQGEAFF; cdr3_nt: TGTGCCAGCAGTAAATTGATTCAGGGGGAAGCTTTCTTT
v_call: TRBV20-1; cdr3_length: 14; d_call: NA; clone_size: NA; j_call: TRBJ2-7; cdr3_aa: CSASKGGDSYEQYF; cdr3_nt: TGCAGTGCTAGTAAGGGCGGGGATTCCTACGAGCAGTACTTC
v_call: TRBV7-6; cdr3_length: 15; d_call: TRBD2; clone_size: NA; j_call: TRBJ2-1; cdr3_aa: CASSLQRDSYNEQFF; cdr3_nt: TGTGCCAGCAGCTTACAGCGGGACTCCTACAATGAGCAGTTCTTC
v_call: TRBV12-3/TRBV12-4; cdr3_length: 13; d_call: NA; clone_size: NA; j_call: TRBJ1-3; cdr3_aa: CASSLSQGNTIYF; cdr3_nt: TGTGCCAGCAGTTTATCACAGGGAAACACCATATATTTT
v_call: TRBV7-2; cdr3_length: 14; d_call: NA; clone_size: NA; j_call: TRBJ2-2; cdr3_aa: CASTETVNTGELFF; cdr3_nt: TGTGCCAGCACCGAGACAGTGAACACCGGGGAGCTGTTTTTT
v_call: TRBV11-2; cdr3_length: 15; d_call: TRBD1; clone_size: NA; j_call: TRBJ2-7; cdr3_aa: CASSPNGQATYEQYF; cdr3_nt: TGTGCCAGCAGCCCCAATGGACAGGCCACCTACGAGCAGTACTTC
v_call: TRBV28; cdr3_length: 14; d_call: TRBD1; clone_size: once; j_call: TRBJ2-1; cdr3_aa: CASSSRTGGNEQFF; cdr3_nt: TGTGCCAGCAGTTCCCGGACAGGGGGCAATGAGCAGTTCTTC
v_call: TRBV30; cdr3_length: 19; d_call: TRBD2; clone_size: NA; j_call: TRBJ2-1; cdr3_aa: CAWSVPASGTSGKVNEQFF; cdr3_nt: TGTGCCTGGAGTGTACCCGCATCCGGGACTAGCGGGAAAGTCAATGAGCAGTTCTTC
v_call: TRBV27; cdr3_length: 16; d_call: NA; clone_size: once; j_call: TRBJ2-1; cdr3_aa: CASSFRQPNPYNEQFF; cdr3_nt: TGTGCCAGCAGTTTCCGACAGCCCAATCCCTACAATGAGCAGTTCTTC
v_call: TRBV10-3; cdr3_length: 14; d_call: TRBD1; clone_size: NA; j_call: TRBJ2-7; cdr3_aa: CAISDSTGSDEQYF; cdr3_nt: TGTGCCATCAGTGATTCGACAGGGAGCGACGAGCAGTACTTC
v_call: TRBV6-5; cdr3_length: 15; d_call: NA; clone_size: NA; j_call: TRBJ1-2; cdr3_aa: CASSRQLLTNYGYTF; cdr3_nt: TGTGCCAGCAGTCGACAGTTATTAACTAACTATGGCTACACCTTC
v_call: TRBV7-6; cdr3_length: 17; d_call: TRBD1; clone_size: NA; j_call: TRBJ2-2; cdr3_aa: CASSFGQGSLNTGELFF; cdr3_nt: TGTGCCAGCAGCTTTGGACAGGGCTCTTTAAACACCGGGGAGCTGTTTTTT
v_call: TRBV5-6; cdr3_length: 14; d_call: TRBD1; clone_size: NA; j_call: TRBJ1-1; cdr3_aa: CASSSSEKTGAAFF; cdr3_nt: TGTGCCAGCAGCTCCTCTGAAAAAACAGGGGCAGCTTTCTTT
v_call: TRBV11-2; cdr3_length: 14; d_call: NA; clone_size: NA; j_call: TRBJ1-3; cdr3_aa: CASSLVRVGNTIYF; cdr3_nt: TGTGCCAGCAGCTTAGTTCGGGTCGGAAACACCATATATTTT
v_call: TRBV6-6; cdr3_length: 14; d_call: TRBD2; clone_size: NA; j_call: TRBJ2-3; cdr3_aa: CASSQIGLGDTQYF; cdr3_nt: TGTGCCAGCAGTCAGATCGGACTAGGGGATACGCAGTATTTT
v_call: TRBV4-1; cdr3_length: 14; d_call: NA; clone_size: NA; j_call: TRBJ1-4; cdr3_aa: CASSQGGFNEKLFF; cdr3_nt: TGCGCCAGCAGCCAAGGAGGGTTTAATGAAAAACTGTTTTTT
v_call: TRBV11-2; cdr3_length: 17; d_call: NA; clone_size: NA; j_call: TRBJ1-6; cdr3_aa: CASSPTRGGSGNSPLHF; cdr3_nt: TGTGCCAGCAGCCCGACGCGGGGGGGCTCTGGTAATTCACCCCTCCACTTT
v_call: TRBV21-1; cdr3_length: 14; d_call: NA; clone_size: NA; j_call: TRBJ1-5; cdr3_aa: CAKLFRDLHQPQHF; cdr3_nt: TGTGCCAAACTATTCCGGGACTTACATCAGCCCCAGCATTTT
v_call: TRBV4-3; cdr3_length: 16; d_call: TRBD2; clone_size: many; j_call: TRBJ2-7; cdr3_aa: CASSQDRGGSAYEQYF; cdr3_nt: TGCGCCAGCAGCCAAGATCGCGGCGGGAGTGCCTACGAGCAGTACTTC
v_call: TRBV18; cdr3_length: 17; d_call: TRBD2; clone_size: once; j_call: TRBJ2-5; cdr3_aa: CASSAGLAVGYQETQYF; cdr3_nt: TGTGCCAGCTCGGCGGGACTAGCGGTTGGGTACCAAGAGACCCAGTACTTC
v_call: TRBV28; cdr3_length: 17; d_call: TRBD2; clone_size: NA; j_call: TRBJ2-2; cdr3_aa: CASNLGAGDGGTGELFF; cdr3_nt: TGTGCCAGCAACCTGGGAGCGGGAGACGGCGGCACCGGGGAGCTGTTTTTT
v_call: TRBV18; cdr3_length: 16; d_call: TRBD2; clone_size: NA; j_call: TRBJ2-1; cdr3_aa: CASSPRLAGAHNEQFF; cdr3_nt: TGTGCCAGCTCACCCCGACTAGCGGGCGCCCACAATGAGCAGTTCTTC
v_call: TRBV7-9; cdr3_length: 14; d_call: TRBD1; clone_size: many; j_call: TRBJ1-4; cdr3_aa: CASTTGGGNEKLFF; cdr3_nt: TGTGCCAGCACCACAGGGGGCGGGAATGAAAAACTGTTTTTT
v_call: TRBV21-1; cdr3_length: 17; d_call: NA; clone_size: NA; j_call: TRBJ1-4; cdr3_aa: CASSKPPGQTTNEKLFF; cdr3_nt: TGTGCCAGCAGCAAACCCCCGGGACAAACAACTAATGAAAAACTGTTTTTT
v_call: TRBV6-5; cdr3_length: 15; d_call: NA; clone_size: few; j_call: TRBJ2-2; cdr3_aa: CASSSVGAGTGELFF; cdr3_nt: TGTGCCAGCAGTTCCGTGGGCGCGGGCACCGGGGAGCTGTTTTTT
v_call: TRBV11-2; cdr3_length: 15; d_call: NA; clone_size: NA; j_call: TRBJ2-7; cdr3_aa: CASSLFGGARNEQYF; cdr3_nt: TGTGCCAGCAGCTTATTTGGCGGGGCCAGGAACGAGCAGTACTTC
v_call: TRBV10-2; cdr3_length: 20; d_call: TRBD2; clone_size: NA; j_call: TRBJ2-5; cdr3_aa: CASSESSGGGLAGGQETQYF; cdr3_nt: TGCGCCAGCAGTGAGTCCAGCGGTGGGGGACTAGCGGGAGGACAAGAGACCCAGTACTTC
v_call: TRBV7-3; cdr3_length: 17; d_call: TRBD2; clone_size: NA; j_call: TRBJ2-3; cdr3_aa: CASSLRPGGGPVDTQYF; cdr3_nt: TGTGCCAGCAGCTTAAGGCCGGGGGGAGGGCCTGTAGATACGCAGTATTTT
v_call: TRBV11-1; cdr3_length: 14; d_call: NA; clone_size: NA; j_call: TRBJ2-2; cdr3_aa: CASSLAGGAGELFF; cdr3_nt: TGTGCCAGCAGCTTAGCGGGAGGCGCCGGGGAGCTGTTTTTT
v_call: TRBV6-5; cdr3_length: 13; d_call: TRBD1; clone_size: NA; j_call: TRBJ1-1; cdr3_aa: CASRKGAYTEAFF; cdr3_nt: TGTGCCAGCAGAAAGGGGGCGTACACTGAAGCTTTCTTT
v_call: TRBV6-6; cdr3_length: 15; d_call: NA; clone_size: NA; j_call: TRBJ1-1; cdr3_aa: CASSYGDTMNTEAFF; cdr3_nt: TGTGCCAGCAGTTACGGGGACACCATGAACACTGAAGCTTTCTTT
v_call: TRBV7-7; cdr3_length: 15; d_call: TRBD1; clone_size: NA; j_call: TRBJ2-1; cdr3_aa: CASSSGQGSFNEQFF; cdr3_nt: TGTGCTAGCAGCTCCGGACAGGGTTCGTTCAATGAGCAGTTCTTC
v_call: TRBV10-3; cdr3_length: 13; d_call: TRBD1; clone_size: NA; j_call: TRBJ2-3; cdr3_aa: CATTGTGQDTQYF; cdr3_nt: TGTGCCACCACCGGGACAGGGCAAGATACGCAGTATTTT
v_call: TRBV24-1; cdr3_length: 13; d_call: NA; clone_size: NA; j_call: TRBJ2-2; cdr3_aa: CATSTQATGELFF; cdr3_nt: TGTGCCACGAGTACACAGGCCACCGGGGAGCTGTTTTTT
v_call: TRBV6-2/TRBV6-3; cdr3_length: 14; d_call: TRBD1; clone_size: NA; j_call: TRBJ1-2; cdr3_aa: CASSSGTGVHGYTF; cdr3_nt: TGTGCCAGCAGTTCCGGGACAGGGGTTCATGGCTACACCTTC
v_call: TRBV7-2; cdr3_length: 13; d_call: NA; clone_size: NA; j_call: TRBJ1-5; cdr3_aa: CASSYRGNQPQHF; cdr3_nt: TGTGCCAGCAGCTACAGGGGCAATCAGCCCCAGCATTTT
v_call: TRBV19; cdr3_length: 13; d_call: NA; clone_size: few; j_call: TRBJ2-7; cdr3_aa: CASSAGITYEQYF; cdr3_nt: TGTGCCAGTAGCGCCGGGATCACCTACGAGCAGTACTTC
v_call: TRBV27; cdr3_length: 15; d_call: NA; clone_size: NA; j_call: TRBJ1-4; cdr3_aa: CASSFGGRANEKLFF; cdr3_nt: TGTGCCAGCAGCTTCGGGGGTAGGGCTAATGAAAAACTGTTTTTT
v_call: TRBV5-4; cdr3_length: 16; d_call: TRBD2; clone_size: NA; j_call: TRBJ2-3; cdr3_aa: CASSLELAGATDTQYF; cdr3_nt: TGTGCCAGCAGCTTGGAGCTAGCGGGAGCGACAGATACGCAGTATTTT
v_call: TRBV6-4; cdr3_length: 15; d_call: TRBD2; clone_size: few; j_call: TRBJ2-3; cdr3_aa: CASSDTSGARDTQYF; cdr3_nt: TGTGCCAGCAGTGATACTAGCGGGGCTCGGGATACGCAGTATTTT
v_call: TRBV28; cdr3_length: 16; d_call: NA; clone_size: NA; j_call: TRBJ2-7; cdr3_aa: CASSLEGGVFSYEQYF; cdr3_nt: TGTGCCAGCAGTTTAGAGGGCGGAGTCTTCTCCTACGAGCAGTACTTC
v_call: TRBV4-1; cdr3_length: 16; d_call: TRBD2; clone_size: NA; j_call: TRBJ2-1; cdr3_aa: CASSQDRGDVRNEQFF; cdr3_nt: TGCGCCAGCAGCCAAGATCGGGGGGATGTTCGAAATGAGCAGTTCTTC
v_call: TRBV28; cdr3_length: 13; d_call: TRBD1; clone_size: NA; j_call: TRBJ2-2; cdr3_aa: CASSLPGGGELFF; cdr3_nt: TGTGCCAGCAGTTTACCAGGGGGCGGGGAGCTGTTTTTT
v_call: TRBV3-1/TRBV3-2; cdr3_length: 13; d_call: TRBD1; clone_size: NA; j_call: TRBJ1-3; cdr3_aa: CATQRGPGNTIYF; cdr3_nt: TGTGCCACGCAAAGGGGGCCTGGAAACACCATATATTTT
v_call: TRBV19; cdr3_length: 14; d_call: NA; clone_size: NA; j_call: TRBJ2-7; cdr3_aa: CASSTLGVPYEQYF; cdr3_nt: TGTGCCAGTAGTACCTTAGGGGTGCCCTACGAGCAGTACTTC
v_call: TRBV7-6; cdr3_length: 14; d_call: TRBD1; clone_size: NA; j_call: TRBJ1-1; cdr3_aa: CASSHGTANTEAFF; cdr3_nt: TGTGCCAGCAGCCATGGGACAGCCAACACTGAAGCTTTCTTT
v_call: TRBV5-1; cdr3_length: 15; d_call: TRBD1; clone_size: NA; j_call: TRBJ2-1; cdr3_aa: CASSLVGTGGNEQFF; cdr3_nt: TGCGCCAGCAGCTTGGTTGGGACAGGGGGCAATGAGCAGTTCTTC
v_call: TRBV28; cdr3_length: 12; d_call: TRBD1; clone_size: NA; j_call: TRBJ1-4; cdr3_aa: CASSTGGGKLFF; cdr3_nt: TGTGCCAGCAGTACAGGGGGGGGAAAACTGTTTTTT
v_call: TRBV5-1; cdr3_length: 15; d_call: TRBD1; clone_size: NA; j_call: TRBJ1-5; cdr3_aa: CASSLQTGEDQPQHF; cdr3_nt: TGCGCCAGCAGCTTACAAACAGGGGAAGATCAGCCCCAGCATTTT
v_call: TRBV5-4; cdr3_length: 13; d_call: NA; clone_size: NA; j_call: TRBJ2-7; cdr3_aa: CASTSRAGNEQYF; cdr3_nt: TGTGCCAGCACCTCCAGGGCAGGTAACGAGCAGTACTTC
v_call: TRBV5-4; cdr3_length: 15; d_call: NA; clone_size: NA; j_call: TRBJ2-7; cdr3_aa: CASSLWGQGAYEQYF; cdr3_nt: TGTGCCAGCAGCTTGTGGGGGCAGGGAGCCTACGAGCAGTACTTC
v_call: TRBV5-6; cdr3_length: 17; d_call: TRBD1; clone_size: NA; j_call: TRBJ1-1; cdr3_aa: CASSQEDRVFSNTEAFF; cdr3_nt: TGTGCCAGCAGCCAAGAGGACAGGGTATTTTCGAACACTGAAGCTTTCTTT